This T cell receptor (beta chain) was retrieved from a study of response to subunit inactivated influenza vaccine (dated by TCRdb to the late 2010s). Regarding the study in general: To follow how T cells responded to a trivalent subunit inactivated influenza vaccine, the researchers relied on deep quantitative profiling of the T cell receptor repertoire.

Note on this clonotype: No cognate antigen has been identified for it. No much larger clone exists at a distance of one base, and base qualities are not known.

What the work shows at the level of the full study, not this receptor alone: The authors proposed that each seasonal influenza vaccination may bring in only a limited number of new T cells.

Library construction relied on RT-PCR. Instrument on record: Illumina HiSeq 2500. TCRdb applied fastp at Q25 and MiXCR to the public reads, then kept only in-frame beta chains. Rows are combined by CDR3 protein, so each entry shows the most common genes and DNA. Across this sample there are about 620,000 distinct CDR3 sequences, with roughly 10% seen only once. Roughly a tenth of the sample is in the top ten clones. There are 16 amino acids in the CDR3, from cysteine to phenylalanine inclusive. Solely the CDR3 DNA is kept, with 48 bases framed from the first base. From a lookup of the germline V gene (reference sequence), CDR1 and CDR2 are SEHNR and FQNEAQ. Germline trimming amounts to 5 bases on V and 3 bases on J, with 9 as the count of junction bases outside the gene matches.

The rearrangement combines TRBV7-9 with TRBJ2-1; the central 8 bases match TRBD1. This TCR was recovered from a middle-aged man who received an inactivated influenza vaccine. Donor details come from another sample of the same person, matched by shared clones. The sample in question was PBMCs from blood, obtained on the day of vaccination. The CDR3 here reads CASSHRTGQGYNEQFF. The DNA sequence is TGTGCCAGCAGCCACAGGACCGGACAGGGCTACAATGAGCAGTTCTTC.